This T cell receptor (beta chain) was observed in a study of T cells in Graves' hyperthyroidism and ophthalmopathy. Looking at the study overall: The initial diagnosis was the point when peripheral blood was collected, ahead of any treatment. General study results and limits: A 13 V-J model separated ophthalmopathy from stable hyperthyroidism. Among thyroid clonotypes expanded above 0.001, most also appeared in blood.

This clonotype was counted only a few times. Its antigen is undetermined. Patients were excluded because of uncontrolled infection, other autoimmune disease, pregnancy or lactation. TCR beta CDR3 sequences were amplified from RNA transcripts. A set of HTBI primers served as the primers for a first-round RT-PCR of the TCR CDR3. Using its own MiXCR run on the multiplex PCR reads, TCRdb lists one record per CDR3 protein. The sample has over 400,000 distinct CDR3 sequences, roughly 14% seen once. V lost 2 bases and J lost 4, with 4 bases in between. This CDR3 has 13 residues. CDR1 is SGHDT and CDR2 is YYEEEE in the germline V gene.

Sample: blood. The V and J genes are TRBV5-6 and TRBJ2-6; no definite D call. This TCR derives from a man in his late teens or twenties with Graves' ophthalmopathy. The CDR3 sequence: CASSFTGANVLTF. In nucleotides, the CDR3 is TGTGCCAGCAGCTTTACCGGGGCCAACGTCCTGACTTTC. Full variable domain (remainder filled in from reference TRBV5-6 and TRBJ2-6): DAGVTQSPTHLIKTRGQQVTLRCSPKSGHDTVSWYQQALGQGPQFIFQYYEEEERQRGNFPDRFSGHQFPNYSSELNVNALLLGDSALYLCASSFTGANVLTFGAGSRLTVL.